This record covers a single T cell receptor beta chain. Recovered status in Cohort 3 required two negative PCRs, clearance, or symptom resolution. The sample originates from a study of blood T cell repertoires in COVID-19. With 5 bases clipped from V and 2 bases from J, the junction kept 13 bases outside the gene matches. This CDR3 is built from 17 residues. From germline, CDR1 is PRHDT and CDR2 FYEKMQ (reference sequence). Methods used by the authors: Cell counts per sample came from amplifying reference gene primers. Profiled with immunoSEQ multiplex PCR; TCRdb holds only in-frame clones, not every one. V, J and clone size reflect that table, while D and trimming were determined from the DNA. The data hold a few hundred thousand clones, with about 89% observed a single time.

Sequenced: PBMCs or T cells enriched from blood (not recorded which). V usage is TRBV13 and J usage is TRBJ1-2, with 8 bases that match TRBD1. The receptor was isolated from a man aged 40-55 years who had recovered from COVID-19. The CDR3 loop is CASSPRFQGASNYGYTF. The CDR3 nucleotides are TGTGCCAGCAGCCCCCGCTTCCAGGGGGCGTCGAACTATGGCTACACCTTC.